The TCR beta chain described here comes from a study of OX40 agonist ivuxolimab in advanced cancers. Broader study findings: Low clonal expansion, among the lowest seen, marked partial responders at 0.1-3.0 mg/kg.

In germline, CDR1 is SEHNR, CDR2 FQNEAQ (reference sequence). Trimming cost V 5 bases and J 5 bases, with 12 bases left between them. The CDR3 totals 14 residues. Profiling relied on immunoSEQ multiplex PCR, and the TCRdb table lists in-frame clones only, not all of them. The sample lists 60,000 to 65,000 clones; roughly four fifths were seen once. A note on this clone: What it binds is not known.

The rearrangement links TRBV7-9 to TRBJ1-4, with D perhaps matching TRBD1 (6 bases). The receptor was isolated from an adult with an advanced solid tumor such as melanoma, head and neck, liver or kidney cancer. The sequenced sample was CD4+ or CD8+ T cells sorted from blood, obtained in a trial of the OX40 agonist ivuxolimab. CDR3 sequence: CASSPVGANEKLFF. CDR3 DNA: TGTGCCAGCAGCCCCGTGGGGGCGAATGAAAAACTGTTTTTT.